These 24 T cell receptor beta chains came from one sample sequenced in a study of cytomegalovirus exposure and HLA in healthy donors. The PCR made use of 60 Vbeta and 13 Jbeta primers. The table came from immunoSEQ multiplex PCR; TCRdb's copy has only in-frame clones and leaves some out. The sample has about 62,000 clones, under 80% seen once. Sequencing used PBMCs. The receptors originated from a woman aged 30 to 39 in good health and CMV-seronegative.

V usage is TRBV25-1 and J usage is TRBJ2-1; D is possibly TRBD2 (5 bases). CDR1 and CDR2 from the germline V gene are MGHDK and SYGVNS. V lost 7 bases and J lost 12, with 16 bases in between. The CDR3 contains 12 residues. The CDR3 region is CASNAGLCGQFF. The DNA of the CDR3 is TGTGCCAGCAATGCCGGACTCTGTGGGCAGTTCTTC.

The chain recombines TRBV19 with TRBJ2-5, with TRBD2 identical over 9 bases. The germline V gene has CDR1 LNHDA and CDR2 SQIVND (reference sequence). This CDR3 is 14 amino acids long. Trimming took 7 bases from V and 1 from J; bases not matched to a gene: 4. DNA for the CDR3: TGTGCCAGTAATGCGGGAGGGATCCAAGAGACCCAGTACTTC. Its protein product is CASNAGGIQETQYF.

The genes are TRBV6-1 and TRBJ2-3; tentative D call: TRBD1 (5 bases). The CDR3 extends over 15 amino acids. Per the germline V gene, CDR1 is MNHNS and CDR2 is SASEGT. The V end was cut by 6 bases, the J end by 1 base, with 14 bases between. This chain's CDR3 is CASRGQMDRTDTQYF. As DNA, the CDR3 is TGTGCCAGCAGGGGGCAGATGGATCGCACAGATACGCAGTATTTT.

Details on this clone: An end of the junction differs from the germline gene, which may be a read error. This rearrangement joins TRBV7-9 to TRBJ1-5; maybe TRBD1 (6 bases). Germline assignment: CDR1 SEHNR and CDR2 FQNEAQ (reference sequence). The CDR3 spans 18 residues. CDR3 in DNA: TGTTCCAGCAGCTTATTCCGGATGCGGGAGGGGGGCAATCAGCCCCAGCATTTT. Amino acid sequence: CSSSLFRMREGGNQPQHF.

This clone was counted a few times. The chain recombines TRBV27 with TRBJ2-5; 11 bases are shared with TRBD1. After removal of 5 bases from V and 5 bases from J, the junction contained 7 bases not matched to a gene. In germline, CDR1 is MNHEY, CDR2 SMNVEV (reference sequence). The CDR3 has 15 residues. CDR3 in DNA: TGTGCCAGCAGTCCTGGGACAGGGGGAGTTGAGACCCAGTACTTC. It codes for CASSPGTGGVETQYF.

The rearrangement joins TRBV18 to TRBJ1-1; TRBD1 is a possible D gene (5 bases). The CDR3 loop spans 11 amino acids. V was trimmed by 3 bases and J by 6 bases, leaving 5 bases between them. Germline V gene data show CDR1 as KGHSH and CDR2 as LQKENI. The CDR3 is CASSPRAEAFF. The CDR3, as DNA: TGTGCCAGCTCACCCAGGGCTGAAGCTTTCTTT.

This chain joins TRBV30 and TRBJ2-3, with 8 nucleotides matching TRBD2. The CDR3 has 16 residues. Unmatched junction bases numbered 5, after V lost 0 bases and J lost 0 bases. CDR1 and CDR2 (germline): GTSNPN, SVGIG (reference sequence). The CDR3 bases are TGTGCCTGGAGTGTACCTACTAGCGGAAGCACAGATACGCAGTATTTT. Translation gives CAWSVPTSGSTDTQYF.

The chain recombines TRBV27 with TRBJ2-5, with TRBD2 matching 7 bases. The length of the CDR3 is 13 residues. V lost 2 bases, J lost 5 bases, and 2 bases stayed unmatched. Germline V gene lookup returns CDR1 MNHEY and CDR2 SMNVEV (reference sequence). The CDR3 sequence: CASSLQRGETQYF. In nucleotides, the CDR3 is TGTGCCAGCAGTTTACAGCGGGGCGAGACCCAGTACTTC.

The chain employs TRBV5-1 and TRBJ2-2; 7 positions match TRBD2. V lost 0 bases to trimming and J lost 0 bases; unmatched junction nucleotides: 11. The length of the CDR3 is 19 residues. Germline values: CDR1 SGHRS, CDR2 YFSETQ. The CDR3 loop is CASSLAGPTGTTNTGELFF. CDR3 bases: TGCGCCAGCAGCTTGGCCGGACCGACCGGGACTACGAACACCGGGGAGCTGTTTTTT. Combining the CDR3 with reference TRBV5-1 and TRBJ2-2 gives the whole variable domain KAGVTQTPRYLIKTRGQQVTLSCSPISGHRSVSWYQQTPGQGLQFLFEYFSETQRNKGNFPGRFSGRQFSNSRSEMNVSTLELGDSALYLCASSLAGPTGTTNTGELFFGEGSRLTVL.

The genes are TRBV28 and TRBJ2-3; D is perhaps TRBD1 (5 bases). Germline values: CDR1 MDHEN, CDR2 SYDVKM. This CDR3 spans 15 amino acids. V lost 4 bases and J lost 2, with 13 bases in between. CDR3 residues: CASSSTRQYTDTQYF. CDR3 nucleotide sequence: TGTGCCAGCAGTTCGACCCGACAGTACACAGATACGCAGTATTTT.

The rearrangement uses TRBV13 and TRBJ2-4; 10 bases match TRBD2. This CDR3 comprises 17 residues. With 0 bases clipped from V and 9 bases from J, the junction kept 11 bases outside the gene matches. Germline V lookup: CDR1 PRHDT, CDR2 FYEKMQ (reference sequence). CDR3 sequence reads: CASSLGLASGSGSIQYF. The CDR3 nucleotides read TGTGCCAGCAGCTTAGGCCTGGCTAGCGGGAGTGGTAGCATTCAGTACTTC.

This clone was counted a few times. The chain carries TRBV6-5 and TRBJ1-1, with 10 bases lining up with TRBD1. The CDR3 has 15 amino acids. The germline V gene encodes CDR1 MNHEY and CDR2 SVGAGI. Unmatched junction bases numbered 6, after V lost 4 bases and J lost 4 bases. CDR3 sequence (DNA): TGTGCCAGCAGTTCGACAGGGGGCTTGGGCACTGAAGCTTTCTTT. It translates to CASSSTGGLGTEAFF.

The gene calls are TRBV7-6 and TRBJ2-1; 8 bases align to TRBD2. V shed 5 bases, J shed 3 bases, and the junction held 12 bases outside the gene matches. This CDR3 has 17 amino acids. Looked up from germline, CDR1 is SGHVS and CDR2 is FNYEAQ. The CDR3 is CASSPHSSGSHYNEQFF. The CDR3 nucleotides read TGTGCCAGCAGCCCACACTCAAGCGGGAGCCACTACAATGAGCAGTTCTTC.

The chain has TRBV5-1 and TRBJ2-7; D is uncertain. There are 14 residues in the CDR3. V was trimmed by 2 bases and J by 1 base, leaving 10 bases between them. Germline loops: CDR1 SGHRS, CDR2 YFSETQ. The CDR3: CASSLQTSSYEQYF. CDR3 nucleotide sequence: TGCGCCAGCAGCTTACAGACATCATCCTACGAGCAGTACTTC.

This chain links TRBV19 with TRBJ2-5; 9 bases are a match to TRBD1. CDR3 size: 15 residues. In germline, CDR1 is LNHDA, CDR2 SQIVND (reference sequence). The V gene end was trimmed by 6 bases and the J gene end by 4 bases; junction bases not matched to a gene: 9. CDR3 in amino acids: CASSETGGRVETQYF. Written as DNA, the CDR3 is TGTGCCAGTAGCGAGACAGGGGGAAGGGTAGAGACCCAGTACTTC.

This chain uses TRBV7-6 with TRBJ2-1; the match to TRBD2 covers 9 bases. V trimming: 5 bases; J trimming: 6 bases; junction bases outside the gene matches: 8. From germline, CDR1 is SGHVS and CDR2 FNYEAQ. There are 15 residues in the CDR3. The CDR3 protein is CASSPAGTSPNEQFF. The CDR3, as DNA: TGTGCCAGCAGCCCCGCCGGGACTAGCCCCAATGAGCAGTTCTTC.

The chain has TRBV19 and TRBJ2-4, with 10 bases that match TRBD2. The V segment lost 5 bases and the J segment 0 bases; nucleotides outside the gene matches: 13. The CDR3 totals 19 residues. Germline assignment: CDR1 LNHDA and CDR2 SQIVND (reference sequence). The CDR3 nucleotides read TGTGCCAGTAGTCCACAGAGAAGGACTAGCGGATTAGCCAAAAACATTCAGTACTTC. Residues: CASSPQRRTSGLAKNIQYF. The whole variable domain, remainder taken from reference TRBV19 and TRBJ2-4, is DGGITQSPKYLFRKEGQNVTLSCEQNLNHDAMYWYRQDPGQGLRLIYYSQIVNDFQKGDIAEGYSVSREKKESFPLTVTSAQKNPTAFYLCASSPQRRTSGLAKNIQYFGAGTRLSVL.

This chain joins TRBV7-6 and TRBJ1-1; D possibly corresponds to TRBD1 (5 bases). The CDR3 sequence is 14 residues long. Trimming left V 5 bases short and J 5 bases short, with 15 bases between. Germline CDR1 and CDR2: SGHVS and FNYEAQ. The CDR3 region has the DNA TGTGCCAGCAGCCCCCCCCAGGGAGGGACTGAAGCTTTCTTT. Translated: CASSPPQGGTEAFF.

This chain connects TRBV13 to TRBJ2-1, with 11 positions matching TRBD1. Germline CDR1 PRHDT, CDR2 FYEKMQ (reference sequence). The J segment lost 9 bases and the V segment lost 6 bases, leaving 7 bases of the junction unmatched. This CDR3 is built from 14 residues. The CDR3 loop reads CASSLGQGDVEQFF. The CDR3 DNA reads TGTGCCAGCAGTTTGGGACAGGGGGATGTTGAGCAGTTCTTC.

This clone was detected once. The CDR3 loop reads CASSEGQGVNTQYF. The CDR3 bases are TGTGCCAGCAGCGAGGGACAGGGGGTCAATACCCAGTACTTC. V and J are TRBV11-1 and TRBJ2-5; TRBD1 aligns across 11 bases. V lost 5 bases to trimming and J lost 8 bases; unmatched junction nucleotides: 7. CDR1 and CDR2 (germline): SGHAT, FQDESV (reference sequence). The CDR3 contains 14 residues.

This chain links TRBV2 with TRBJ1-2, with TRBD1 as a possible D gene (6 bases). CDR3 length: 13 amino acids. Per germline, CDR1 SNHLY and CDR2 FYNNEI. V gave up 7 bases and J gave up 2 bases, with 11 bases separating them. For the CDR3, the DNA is TGTGCCAGCAAAGACAGGAGGAACTATGGCTACACCTTC. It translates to CASKDRRNYGYTF.

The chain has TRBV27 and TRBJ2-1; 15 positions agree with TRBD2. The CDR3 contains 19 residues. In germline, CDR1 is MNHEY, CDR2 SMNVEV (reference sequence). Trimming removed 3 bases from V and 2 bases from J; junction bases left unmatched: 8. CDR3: CASSFPGTSGRWTYNEQFF. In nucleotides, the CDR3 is TGTGCCAGCAGTTTCCCCGGGACTAGCGGGAGGTGGACCTACAATGAGCAGTTCTTC.

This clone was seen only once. The CDR3: CASSDLGQGAYEQYF. In nucleotides, the CDR3 is TGCGCCAGCAGTGACCTCGGACAGGGGGCCTACGAGCAGTACTTC. The J gene is TRBJ2-7, the V gene TRBV10-2; 10 nucleotides match TRBD1. This CDR3 has 15 amino acids. After removal of 3 bases from V and 2 bases from J, the junction contained 4 bases not matched to a gene. Germline loops: CDR1 WSHSY, CDR2 SAAADI.

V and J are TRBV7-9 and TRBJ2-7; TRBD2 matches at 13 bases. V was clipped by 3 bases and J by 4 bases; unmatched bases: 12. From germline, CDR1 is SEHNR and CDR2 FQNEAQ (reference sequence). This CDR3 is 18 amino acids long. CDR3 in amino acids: CASSLEPGLAGIFYEQYF. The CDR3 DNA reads TGTGCCAGCAGCTTGGAGCCGGGACTAGCGGGAATATTTTACGAGCAGTACTTC.